Each of the 4 T cell receptor beta chains below was sequenced from the same sample in a study of blood T cells in healthy people across ages. With a J-beta primer mix and a sample-barcoded 5' primer, a second PCR ran roughly 7 to 11 cycles. TCRdb itself ran the 5' RACE reads through MiXCR, one entry per CDR3 protein. Counted here are roughly 800,000 distinct CDR3 sequences, 58% occurring once; the ten biggest clones make up about 20%. The sequenced material came from blood. Receptors were obtained from a man younger than 40 in good health.

J is TRBJ2-7 and V is TRBV4-2; weak D call: TRBD1 (5 bases). V gave up 2 bases and J gave up 3 bases, with 11 bases separating them. Germline CDR1 reads LGHNA; CDR2 reads YNFKEQ. The CDR3 extends over 14 amino acids. For the CDR3, the DNA is TGTGCCAGCAGCCAAATCCCCAGGGACTACGAGCAGTACTTC. This gives the protein CASSQIPRDYEQYF.

This sequence joins TRBV6-1 and TRBJ2-1; 8 bases agree with TRBD1. In germline, CDR1 is MNHNS, CDR2 SASEGT. This CDR3 has 15 residues. After removal of 4 bases from V and 1 base from J, the junction contained 3 bases not matched to a gene. CDR3 in amino acids: CASSVDRASYNEQFF. DNA of the CDR3: TGTGCCAGCAGTGTGGACAGGGCTTCCTACAATGAGCAGTTCTTC.

This clonotype is a singleton in its sample. The V gene is TRBV6-2 or TRBV6-3, the J gene TRBJ2-1, with D possibly being TRBD1 (5 bases). The CDR3 extends over 13 amino acids. Between the trimmed V and J ends, which lost 7 bases and 8 bases, there was a span of 15 bases. Germline V lookup: CDR1 MNHEY, CDR2 SVGEGT. The CDR3 protein is CASKYRLGDEQFF. Written as DNA, the CDR3 is TGTGCCAGCAAGTACAGGCTAGGCGATGAGCAGTTCTTC.

The CDR3 loop reads CASSLGKGGFGELFF. The DNA of the CDR3 is TGTGCCAGCAGTTTGGGCAAGGGGGGATTCGGGGAGCTGTTTTTT. The chain combines TRBV6-5 with TRBJ2-2; possibly TRBD1 or TRBD2 for D (6 bases each). The CDR3 contains 15 residues. V was pared by 4 bases and J by 7 bases, with 16 bases between. The germline V gene has CDR1 MNHEY and CDR2 SVGAGI.